This TCR beta chain was found in a study of T cell responses to AZD1222 COVID-19 vaccine. Overall study results and limits: The study found Spike-specific TCR breadth and depth rose after two AZD1222 doses. White British donors predominated, females outnumbered males, and clonal diversity was possibly underestimated. Baseline seropositivity occurred in only a handful of AZD1222 recipients.

Profiled with immunoSEQ multiplex PCR; TCRdb holds only in-frame clones, not every one. The sample contains 110,000 to 150,000 clones, approximately 85% of which appear only once. As concerns this clone: Its antigen is unidentified.

The CDR3 sequence is 11 residues long. CDR1 is SGHDT, CDR2 YYEEEE, per germline. V was trimmed by 4 bases and J by 9 bases, leaving 8 bases between them. The input for sequencing was peripheral blood, taken on day 0 of AZD1222 vaccination. The TCR sequence derives from an adult in good health. The chain links TRBV5-6 to TRBJ2-1; TRBD2 might be the D (5 bases). CDR3 loop: CASSVGSEQFF. The CDR3 DNA is TGTGCCAGCAGCGTGGGGAGTGAGCAGTTCTTC.